This entry describes one T cell receptor (beta chain). The antigen is undetermined. The data derive from a study of response to subunit inactivated influenza vaccine. Findings and caveats of the study: Few new T cells, the authors suggested, are recruited by each seasonal influenza vaccination.

CDR3 length: 16 amino acids. The J segment lost 2 bases and the V segment lost 6 bases, leaving 11 bases of the junction unmatched. Germline lookup yields CDR1 MNHNS and CDR2 SASEGT. TCRdb re-analysed the RT-PCR reads in MiXCR, keeping a single row per CDR3 protein. The sample records about 500,000 distinct CDR3 sequences, approximately 15% being singletons. The rearrangement joins TRBV6-1 to TRBJ2-5; 8 nucleotides agree with TRBD1. This TCR came from a man between 50 and 75 years old who received an inactivated influenza vaccine. This material consisted of CD4+ T cells sorted from PBMCs, taken roughly 24 months after vaccination. CDR3 residues: CASSRDRLRSQETQYF. The CDR3 bases are TGTGCCAGCAGCCGGGACAGGCTGCGGTCACAAGAGACCCAGTACTTC.